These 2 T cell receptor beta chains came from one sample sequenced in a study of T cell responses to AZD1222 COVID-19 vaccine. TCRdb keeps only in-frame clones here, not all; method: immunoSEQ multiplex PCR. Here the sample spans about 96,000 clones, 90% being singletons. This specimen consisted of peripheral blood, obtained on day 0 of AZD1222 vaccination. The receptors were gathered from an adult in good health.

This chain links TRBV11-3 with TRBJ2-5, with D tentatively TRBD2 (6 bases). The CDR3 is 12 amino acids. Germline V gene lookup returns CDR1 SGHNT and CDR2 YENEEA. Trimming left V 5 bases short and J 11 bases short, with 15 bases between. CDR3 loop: CASSPDGGSQYF. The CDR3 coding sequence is TGTGCCAGCAGCCCCGACGGGGGTTCTCAGTACTTC. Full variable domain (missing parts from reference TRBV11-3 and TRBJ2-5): EAGVVQSPRYKIIEKKQPVAFWCNPISGHNTLYWYLQNLGQGPELLIRYENEEAVDDSQLPKDRFSAERLKGVDSTLKIQPAELGDSAVYLCASSPDGGSQYFGPGTRLLVL.

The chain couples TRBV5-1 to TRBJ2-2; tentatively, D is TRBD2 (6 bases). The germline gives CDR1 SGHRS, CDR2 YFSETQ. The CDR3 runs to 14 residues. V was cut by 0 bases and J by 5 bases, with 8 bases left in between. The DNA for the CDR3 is TGCGCCAGCAGCTTGGGGGGGACTACCGGGGAGCTGTTTTTT. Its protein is CASSLGGTTGELFF.